Listed below are T cell receptor beta chains from one sample, sequenced in a study of a mutant IDH1 vaccine in newly diagnosed glioma. The repertoire was sequenced with immunoSEQ multiplex PCR; TCRdb's copy has only in-frame clones and lacks some. The sample contains approximately 15,000 clones, around 95% of which appear only once. The specimen comprised peripheral blood mononuclear cells (PBMCs), sampled from a glioma patient treated with radiotherapy, temozolomide or both. Receptors were obtained from a woman aged 18-30 years with glioma. Some clones in this sample may be carry-over from other donors' samples. Each CDR3 is given with its conserved first and last residue. The D gene is left open where the match is weak. Only some rows state a clone size, as once, few, many or a class for expanded clones.

abundance | j_gene | v_gene | d_gene | CDR3nt | CDR3aa
- | TRBJ2-1 | TRBV5-1 | TRBD1 | TGCGCCAGCAGCTTGGCCGGGACAGGGATCAATGAGCAGTTCTTC | CASSLAGTGINEQFF
once | TRBJ2-1 | TRBV4-3 | TRBD2 | TGCGCCAGCAGCCAACTAGCGGCTAATTACAATGAGCAGTTCTTC | CASSQLAANYNEQFF
- | TRBJ2-4 | TRBV7-9 | - | TGTGCCAGCAGCGCTGGCCTAAGGAACATTCAGTACTTC | CASSAGLRNIQYF
- | TRBJ2-5 | TRBV5-6 | - | TGTGCCAGCAGCTTGGGACCTGGGGAGCAAGAGACCCAGTACTTC | CASSLGPGEQETQYF
- | TRBJ2-7 | TRBV4-1 | TRBD1 | TGCGCCAGCAGCCAAGGCCAGGGGGTGGACTACGAGCAGTACTTC | CASSQGQGVDYEQYF
- | TRBJ1-1 | TRBV5-1 | - | TGCGCCAGCAGCTTGTCGACAGGAAAGAACACTGAAGCTTTCTTT | CASSLSTGKNTEAFF
- | TRBJ2-7 | TRBV6-1 | - | TGTGCCAGCATGCGACAGAAGATCTCCTACGAGCAGTACTTC | CASMRQKISYEQYF
- | TRBJ1-5 | TRBV29-1 | - | TGCAGCGCCCAGGACAGCAATCAGCCCCAGCATTTT | CSAQDSNQPQHF
- | TRBJ2-7 | TRBV7-2 | - | TGTGCCAGCAGCTTACAAGGTGCCGCCTACGAGCAGTACTTC | CASSLQGAAYEQYF
- | TRBJ2-2 | TRBV5-4 | TRBD1 | TGTGCCAGCAGCGGCGGACAGGGGAAGATCACCGGGGAGCTGTTTTTT | CASSGGQGKITGELFF
- | TRBJ1-1 | TRBV5-1 | - | TGCGCCAGCAAAGGCGGTCTAGTCGGGATGAACACTGAAGCTTTCTTT | CASKGGLVGMNTEAFF
- | TRBJ1-1 | TRBV19 | - | TGTGCCAGTAGTATCCTACCTCGGGGGAACACTGAAGCTTTCTTT | CASSILPRGNTEAFF
- | TRBJ2-7 | TRBV2 | TRBD2 | TGTGCCAGCGGCCCGGGACTAGCGGTCTACGAGCAGTACTTC | CASGPGLAVYEQYF
- | TRBJ1-5 | TRBV4-1 | - | TGCGCCAGCAGCCAAGATGAGGGGAGTGGTAATCAGCCCCAGCATTTT | CASSQDEGSGNQPQHF
- | TRBJ2-3 | TRBV5-6 | TRBD1 | TGTGCCAGCAGCTCGGACAGGGCTGAGGTTACGCAGTATTTT | CASSSDRAEVTQYF
- | TRBJ1-1 | TRBV5-4 | - | TGTGCCAGCAGCTTGGCCCTAGGTACGGGGGCTCTAAGTGAAGCTTTCTTT | CASSLALGTGALSEAFF
- | TRBJ2-1 | TRBV6-6 | - | TGTGCCAGCAGTTACAGTAGGGGGTCCAATGAGCAGTTCTTC | CASSYSRGSNEQFF
- | TRBJ2-1 | TRBV9 | - | TGTGCCAGCAGTCCCTCCCTCCACAACAATGAGCAGTTCTTC | CASSPSLHNNEQFF
- | TRBJ2-5 | TRBV7-8 | - | TGTGCCAGCAGCGCAGGGGAGGGTTTTAAAGAGACCCAGTACTTC | CASSAGEGFKETQYF
- | TRBJ1-1 | TRBV29-1 | - | TGCAGCGCAGTTGGGGCAGGGACTGAAGCTTTCTTT | CSAVGAGTEAFF
- | TRBJ2-5 | TRBV5-1 | - | TGCGCCAGCAGCTTGGGGCACACGAGAGAGACCCAGTACTTC | CASSLGHTRETQYF
- | TRBJ2-7 | TRBV11-2 | - | TGTGCCAGCAGCCTAACAGAATACGAGCAGTACTTC | CASSLTEYEQYF
- | TRBJ2-2 | TRBV5-1 | - | TGCGCCAGCAGCTTTGTATGGACTGACACCGGGGAGCTGTTTTTT | CASSFVWTDTGELFF
once | TRBJ1-2 | TRBV28 | - | TGTGCCAGCACGGGTCTTGACTCTGGCTACACCTTC | CASTGLDSGYTF
- | TRBJ1-5 | TRBV30 | - | TGTGCCTGGGGGTATGGAGAGAACAATCAGCCCCAGCATTTT | CAWGYGENNQPQHF
- | TRBJ1-4 | TRBV10-3 | - | TGTGCCATCAGTGAGGTCAGGGTTCCCTCTGAAAAACTGTTTTTT | CAISEVRVPSEKLFF
- | TRBJ2-7 | TRBV19 | TRBD1 | TGTGCCAGTAGTATAGTAGGGACAGGGGTCAACGAGCAGTACTTC | CASSIVGTGVNEQYF
- | TRBJ2-3 | TRBV5-1 | TRBD2 | TGCGCCAGCAGCCCAGCGGGAGTTCGCACAGATACGCAGTATTTT | CASSPAGVRTDTQYF
- | TRBJ2-7 | TRBV30 | TRBD2 | TGTGCCTGGAGCCGGAGCGGGGGGGCCGGCGAGCAGTACTTC | CAWSRSGGAGEQYF
once | TRBJ1-1 | TRBV5-8 | TRBD1 | TGTGCCAGCAGCTGGGCCATGGGACAGGGGAACACTGAAGCTTTCTTT | CASSWAMGQGNTEAFF
- | TRBJ1-3 | TRBV6-5 | TRBD1 | TGTGCCAGCAGGGGAGACAGGGCAATTGGAAACACCATATATTTT | CASRGDRAIGNTIYF
- | TRBJ2-1 | TRBV4-3 | TRBD2 | TGCGCCAGCAGCCCCGGGGGGGGGCTCAAATTCTTC | CASSPGGGLKFF
- | TRBJ2-1 | TRBV27 | TRBD2 | TGTGCCAGCAACGTTGCCCGCCTCGGGGGGGTTAACTTCCATGAGCAGTTCTTC | CASNVARLGGVNFHEQFF
- | TRBJ1-3 | TRBV5-5 | TRBD1 | TGTGCCAGCAGCGCCGGGACAGGTAGTATTGGAAACACCATATATTTT | CASSAGTGSIGNTIYF
- | TRBJ1-2 | TRBV20-1 | - | TGCAGTGCTTACAGCTATGGCTACACCTTC | CSAYSYGYTF
- | TRBJ2-3 | TRBV7-2 | TRBD2 | TGTGCCAGCAGCCCTATTAGTAGCGGGACCAACACAGATACGCAGTATTTT | CASSPISSGTNTDTQYF
- | TRBJ2-5 | TRBV5-1 | - | TGCGCCAGCAGCTTGGCCTTATTTCAAGAGACCCAGTACTTC | CASSLALFQETQYF
- | TRBJ2-3 | TRBV30 | TRBD2 | TGTGCCTGGAGTGTACCCCTCGGGAGGAAGGCGGCTTTCACAGATACGCAGTATTTT | CAWSVPLGRKAAFTDTQYF
- | TRBJ2-1 | TRBV7-9 | - | TGTGCCAGCAGCTTATTTATACAGGACAATGAGCAGTTCTTC | CASSLFIQDNEQFF
- | TRBJ2-3 | TRBV5-5 | TRBD1 | TGTGCCAGCAGCTCCCGGGACAGGAGGTTTGATACGCAGTATTTT | CASSSRDRRFDTQYF
- | TRBJ1-2 | TRBV29-1 | - | TGCAGCGTTGAACGGGGCCTTTTGACCTATGGCTACACCTTC | CSVERGLLTYGYTF
- | TRBJ1-5 | TRBV19 | - | TGTGCCAGTAGAAGGAGAGATCAGCCCCAGCATTTT | CASRRRDQPQHF
- | TRBJ2-3 | TRBV7-9 | TRBD2 | TGTGCCAGCAGCCCGACTAGCGTGAACACAGATACGCAGTATTTT | CASSPTSVNTDTQYF
- | TRBJ1-3 | TRBV10-3 | - | TGTGCCATCAGTCAGGGGACTGATGGAAACACCATATATTTT | CAISQGTDGNTIYF
once | TRBJ1-6 | TRBV4-3 | - | TGCGCCAGCAGCCAACTCGGGATCTCACCCCTCCACTTT | CASSQLGISPLHF
once | TRBJ2-7 | TRBV9 | - | TGTGCCAGCAGCGGGAGTGGCAACGAGCAGTACTTC | CASSGSGNEQYF
- | TRBJ1-3 | TRBV15 | - | TGTGCCACCAGCGAGAAGGCCGGAAACACCATATATTTT | CATSEKAGNTIYF
- | TRBJ2-7 | TRBV2 | TRBD2 | TGTGCCACCTCAGCTAGCGGTACCTCCTACGAGCAGTACTTC | CATSASGTSYEQYF
- | TRBJ1-6 | TRBV5-6 | - | TGTGCCAGCAGCCTAATGACAGTGGAGAATAATTCACCCCTCCACTTT | CASSLMTVENNSPLHF
- | TRBJ2-1 | TRBV7-6 | TRBD1 | TGTGCCAGCAGCTTAAGGGGACAGAGCTCCTACAATGAGCAGTTCTTC | CASSLRGQSSYNEQFF